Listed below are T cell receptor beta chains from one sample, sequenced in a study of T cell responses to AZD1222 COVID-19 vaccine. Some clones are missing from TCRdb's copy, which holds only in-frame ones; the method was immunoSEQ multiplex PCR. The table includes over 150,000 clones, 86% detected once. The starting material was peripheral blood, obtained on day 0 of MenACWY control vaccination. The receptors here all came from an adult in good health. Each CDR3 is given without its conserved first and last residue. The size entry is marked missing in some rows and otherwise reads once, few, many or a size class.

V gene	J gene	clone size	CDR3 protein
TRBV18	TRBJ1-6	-	ASSPRGERSRISPLH
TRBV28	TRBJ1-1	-	ASSPFTPNTEAF
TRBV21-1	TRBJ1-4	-	ASSNPAELF
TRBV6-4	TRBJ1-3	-	ASRNPPAHSGNTIY
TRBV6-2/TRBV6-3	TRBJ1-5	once	ASSWGQGRYQPQH
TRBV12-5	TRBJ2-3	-	ASGRSSVGDTQY
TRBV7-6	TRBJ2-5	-	ASSLAREETQY
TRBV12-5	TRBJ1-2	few	ASGTRQAGNYGYT
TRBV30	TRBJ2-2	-	ASGRDTNTGELF
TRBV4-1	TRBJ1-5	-	ASSQVILRGGQPQH
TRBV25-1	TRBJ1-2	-	ASSELGTGRDGYT
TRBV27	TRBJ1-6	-	ASSQGGQGSRDNSPLH
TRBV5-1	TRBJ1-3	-	ASSLGQLSSGNTIY
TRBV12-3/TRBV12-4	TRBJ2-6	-	ASSFSGANVLT
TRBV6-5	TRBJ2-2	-	ASRTGGTGELF
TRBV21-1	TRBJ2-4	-	ASSKSPGKMGRAKNIQY